This TCR beta chain was documented in a study of cytomegalovirus exposure and HLA in healthy donors. Study-wide findings and caveats: TCR beta sequences numbering around 15,000 were associated with HLA alleles at 0.05 false discovery rate in a later analysis.

To note about this clone: The target antigen is unknown.

PCR used 60 Vbeta primers and 13 Jbeta primers. Here immunoSEQ multiplex PCR was the method, and the copy in TCRdb shows in-frame clones only, minus some. In the table there are some 120,000 clones, roughly 82% of which are singletons. This CDR3 comprises 14 residues. Germline values: CDR1 MNHNS, CDR2 SASEGT. Trimming shortened V by 1 base and J by 5 bases, and 8 bases separated the two germline ends. The TCR sequence derives from a woman in her 40s in good health and CMV-seropositive. The sequenced sample was PBMCs. The rearrangement joins TRBV6-1 to TRBJ2-2, with D possibly matching TRBD1 (5 bases). This chain's CDR3 is CASSEDQGTGELFF. CDR3 nucleotide sequence: TGTGCCAGCAGTGAAGATCAGGGTACCGGGGAGCTGTTTTTT.